One and the same sample provided the 10 T cell receptor beta chains below, sequenced in a study of T cell responses to AZD1222 COVID-19 vaccine. Clones were sequenced by immunoSEQ multiplex PCR, and TCRdb holds only the in-frame ones, with some missing. The sample lists under 25,000 clones, roughly 84% occurring once. The material sequenced was peripheral blood, taken 28 days after the second AZD1222 dose. The receptors were gathered from an adult who received the AZD1222 COVID-19 vaccine.

The chain carries TRBV7-8 and TRBJ2-2; D is perhaps TRBD1 or TRBD2 (5 bases each). The germline V gene has CDR1 SGHVS and CDR2 FQNEAQ. CDR3 length: 15 amino acids. V lost 4 bases to trimming and J lost 4 bases, with 13 bases between them. The CDR3 DNA reads TGTGCCAGCAGCTGGGGCGGGCTTTCCACCGGGGAGCTGTTTTTT. Its translation is CASSWGGLSTGELFF. The full variable domain, rest sourced from reference TRBV7-8 and TRBJ2-2, is GAGVSQSPRYKVAKRGQDVALRCDPISGHVSLFWYQQALGQGPEFLTYFQNEAQLDKSGLPSDRFFAERPEGSVSTLKIQRTQQEDSAVYLCASSWGGLSTGELFFGEGSRLTVL.

The V gene is TRBV2, the J gene TRBJ1-4; 7 bases are a match to TRBD1. V lost 8 bases to trimming and J lost 3 bases; unmatched junction nucleotides: 6. This CDR3 spans 14 amino acids. Germline CDR1 reads SNHLY; CDR2 reads FYNNEI. The DNA of the CDR3 is TGTGCCAGCCGTAGGACAGGCGCTAATGAAAAACTGTTTTTT. The encoded protein is CASRRTGANEKLFF.

V usage is TRBV7-9 and J usage is TRBJ1-1, with D maybe TRBD1 (5 bases). Trimming took 0 bases from V and 4 from J, leaving 9 bases between them. Germline V lookup: CDR1 SEHNR, CDR2 FQNEAQ (reference sequence). The CDR3 contains 14 residues. CDR3 DNA: TGTGCCAGCAGCTTAGCCAGGGAGGTCACTGAAGCTTTCTTT. Encoded protein: CASSLAREVTEAFF.

The CDR3, as DNA: TGCGCCAGCAGCTTGGCGGGACTAGTAACCGATGAGCAGTTCTTC. Its translation: CASSLAGLVTDEQFF. The rearrangement links TRBV5-1 to TRBJ2-1, with TRBD2 matching over 8 bases. With V trimmed by 0 bases and J by 8 bases, 7 bases remained unmatched. The CDR3 runs 15 residues. CDR1 is SGHRS and CDR2 is YFSETQ in the germline V gene.

The J gene is TRBJ2-1, the V gene TRBV19; TRBD2 agrees at 10 bases. The CDR3 is 16 residues long. The V gene end was trimmed by 10 bases and the J gene end by 9 bases; junction bases not matched to a gene: 18. The germline CDR1 and CDR2 sequences are LNHDA and SQIVND (reference sequence). The CDR3 loop reads CATRRVIAGGRSEQFF. For the CDR3, the DNA is TGTGCCACCCGAAGGGTGATAGCGGGAGGTCGATCTGAGCAGTTCTTC.

The chain combines TRBV6-5 with TRBJ1-1; D might be TRBD1 (5 bases). V lost 5 bases and J 6 bases, leaving 13 bases between the germline ends. From germline, CDR1 is MNHEY and CDR2 SVGAGI. The CDR3 extends over 13 amino acids. CDR3 amino acids: CASSLGASAEAFF. The CDR3 DNA sequence: TGTGCCAGCAGTCTCGGGGCGTCGGCTGAAGCTTTCTTT.

The chain carries TRBV19 and TRBJ2-4; either TRBD1 or TRBD2 may supply D (5 bases each). CDR1 and CDR2 (germline): LNHDA, SQIVND (reference sequence). With 4 bases removed from V and 3 bases from J, the gap between germline ends came to 22 bases. The CDR3 is made up of 18 amino acids. CDR3 nucleotide sequence: TGTGCCAGTAGTAGGGACGTTTCGGGGTTCATCGGCAAAAACATTCAGTACTTC. Translated: CASSRDVSGFIGKNIQYF.

This chain joins TRBV6-6 and TRBJ2-7; D is ambiguous. The germline V gene encodes CDR1 MNHNY and CDR2 SVGAGI (reference sequence). With 0 bases removed from V and 3 bases from J, the gap between germline ends came to 9 bases. CDR3 length: 14 amino acids. In DNA form, the CDR3 reads TGTGCCAGCAGTTACTCGAGAAGCGTCTACGAGCAGTACTTC. As protein: CASSYSRSVYEQYF.

The gene calls are TRBV21-1 and TRBJ2-1; the table names TRBD1, a call not compared with the DNA. TRBV21-1 is a pseudogene locus. The CDR3 consists of 17 residues. The CDR3 DNA follows: TGTGCCAGCAGCGCAATTCCGGGACAGGACTCCTACAATGAGCAGTTCTTC. Translated: CASSAIPGQDSYNEQFF.

About this clone: This CDR3 is also generated by other DNA sequences in the sample. V gene TRBV6-2 or TRBV6-3 combines with J gene TRBJ2-2; 11 bases are a match to TRBD2. The germline V gene has CDR1 MNHEY and CDR2 SVGEGT. There are 15 residues in the CDR3. V was pared by 6 bases and J by 3 bases, with 3 bases of the junction left unmatched. Here the CDR3 reads CASSLLAGDTGELFF. DNA for the CDR3: TGTGCCAGCAGCTTACTAGCGGGGGACACCGGGGAGCTGTTTTTT.